The following is a T cell receptor beta chain sequence with its context. The record originates from a study of blood T cell repertoires in COVID-19. Generated by immunoSEQ multiplex PCR, the TCRdb table keeps only in-frame clones and is missing some. The table lists more than 50,000 clones, roughly nine tenths of them singletons. CDR1 and CDR2 (germline): SGHNT, YYREEE (reference sequence). Trimming took 0 bases from V and 5 from J; bases not matched to a gene: 2. The CDR3 consists of 15 residues. V is TRBV5-4 and J is TRBJ2-7, with TRBD2 matching 13 bases. Sequenced material: peripheral blood. The receptor's source is a man in his 60s with active COVID-19. The CDR3 DNA reads as TGTGCCAGCAGCTTGGGAGGACTAGCGGGAGACGAGCAGTACTTC. It yields the protein CASSLGGLAGDEQYF.